Listed below are T cell receptor beta chains from one sample, sequenced in a study of T-cell memory formation after mild COVID-19. TCRdb called the 5' RACE reads again in MiXCR, with one record for every CDR3 protein. This sample carries some 300,000 distinct CDR3 sequences, 20% to 25% of them seen once, and the ten largest clones take roughly 21%. Sequencing input: PBMCs or a T cell subset sorted from them (not recorded which). The receptors here all came from a man aged 18 to 35 who had mild COVID-19 (a few samples of this study predate the infection). Cell type and time point are not known. The conserved cysteine and the conserved F or W are not part of the CDR3 here. Each record gives: CDR3 protein, J gene, V gene, clone size. Not every row has a clone size; where given, it reads once, few, many or a size class.

cdr3_aa: ASSAGGVGELF; j_call: TRBJ2-2; v_call: TRBV9; clone_size: few
cdr3_aa: AISESADYNEKLF; j_call: TRBJ1-4; v_call: TRBV10-3; clone_size: .
cdr3_aa: ASSDLGAGGDTQY; j_call: TRBJ2-3; v_call: TRBV7-3; clone_size: few
cdr3_aa: AIRLASRGDEQF; j_call: TRBJ2-1; v_call: TRBV10-3; clone_size: .
cdr3_aa: ASSYRGFDYGYT; j_call: TRBJ1-2; v_call: TRBV19; clone_size: few
cdr3_aa: ASTPGPAKSYGYT; j_call: TRBJ1-2; v_call: TRBV4-2; clone_size: few
cdr3_aa: AWRKSQNTIY; j_call: TRBJ1-3; v_call: TRBV30; clone_size: .
cdr3_aa: ASSYTRGRVDGYT; j_call: TRBJ1-2; v_call: TRBV6-6; clone_size: .
cdr3_aa: ASSYGVNSPLH; j_call: TRBJ1-6; v_call: TRBV6-5; clone_size: few
cdr3_aa: ASSSDGNQPQH; j_call: TRBJ1-5; v_call: TRBV12-3/TRBV12-4; clone_size: few
cdr3_aa: ASSLGLAGGADTQY; j_call: TRBJ2-3; v_call: TRBV7-2; clone_size: few
cdr3_aa: ASSQDSLAGETSTDTQY; j_call: TRBJ2-3; v_call: TRBV4-3; clone_size: .
cdr3_aa: ASSFRDRGNYGYT; j_call: TRBJ1-2; v_call: TRBV7-2; clone_size: .
cdr3_aa: SASRSAMNTEAF; j_call: TRBJ1-1; v_call: TRBV20-1; clone_size: few
cdr3_aa: ASSSNSDRQGAGNSPLH; j_call: TRBJ1-6; v_call: TRBV7-2; clone_size: few
cdr3_aa: ASSRNPGERGDLGTQY; j_call: TRBJ2-5; v_call: TRBV4-1; clone_size: .
cdr3_aa: ASSEGPPGGSSTGELF; j_call: TRBJ2-2; v_call: TRBV2; clone_size: few
cdr3_aa: ASSQMAGPQH; j_call: TRBJ1-5; v_call: TRBV3-1; clone_size: .
cdr3_aa: ASRPDRVYTEAF; j_call: TRBJ1-1; v_call: TRBV7-9; clone_size: few
cdr3_aa: ASRPSGLEAF; j_call: TRBJ1-1; v_call: TRBV12-3/TRBV12-4; clone_size: few
cdr3_aa: AWSVASGGGWETQY; j_call: TRBJ2-5; v_call: TRBV30; clone_size: few
cdr3_aa: ASSYRAGNTGELF; j_call: TRBJ2-2; v_call: TRBV6-5; clone_size: few
cdr3_aa: ASRVTSGGPGSQF; j_call: TRBJ2-1; v_call: TRBV7-2; clone_size: few
cdr3_aa: ASSRRSSHDYGYT; j_call: TRBJ1-2; v_call: TRBV6-1; clone_size: .
cdr3_aa: ASPGAGDEQF; j_call: TRBJ2-1; v_call: TRBV27; clone_size: .
cdr3_aa: ASSLLGKETQY; j_call: TRBJ2-5; v_call: TRBV7-2; clone_size: few
cdr3_aa: ASSQEQGAYEQY; j_call: TRBJ2-7; v_call: TRBV4-3; clone_size: few
cdr3_aa: SARLRGQSGNQPQH; j_call: TRBJ1-5; v_call: TRBV20-1; clone_size: few
cdr3_aa: ASSLMGLSNQPQH; j_call: TRBJ1-5; v_call: TRBV5-5; clone_size: few
cdr3_aa: TIFSDVYSNQPQH; j_call: TRBJ1-5; v_call: TRBV20-1; clone_size: .
cdr3_aa: ATSDSGKYQETQY; j_call: TRBJ2-5; v_call: TRBV24-1; clone_size: many